A single sample gave rise to the 26 T cell receptor beta chains below, sequenced in a study of T cell changes during pregnancy in multiple sclerosis. Profiling relied on immunoSEQ multiplex PCR, and the TCRdb table lists in-frame clones only, not all of them. The data show about 84,000 clones, 90% to 95% seen once. The material sequenced was peripheral blood, taken in the second trimester of pregnancy. Every receptor here comes from a female donor in good health, enrolled as a control in a pregnancy study.

The chain uses TRBV7-9 and TRBJ2-7, with 9 bases that match TRBD2. Germline CDR1 is SEHNR and CDR2 is FQNEAQ (reference sequence). The V and J ends lost 3 bases and 7 bases, in that order; junction bases with no gene match: 10. The CDR3 sequence is 15 residues long. CDR3 region: CASSFGGGRASEQYF. The CDR3 DNA reads TGTGCCAGCAGCTTTGGAGGCGGGAGGGCCAGTGAGCAGTACTTC.

The J gene is TRBJ2-2, the V gene TRBV7-9, with no clear D. Germline CDR1 reads SEHNR; CDR2 reads FQNEAQ (reference sequence). CDR3 length equals 11 residues. The V end lost 6 bases, the J end lost 5 bases, and 4 bases lay between the germline ends. The DNA for the CDR3 is TGTGCCAGCAGGCGAACCGGGGAGCTGTTTTTT. Translating it yields CASRRTGELFF.

Written as DNA, the CDR3 is TGTGCCAGTAAACAGGGATCTGGGGCCAACGTCCTGACTTTC. It translates to CASKQGSGANVLTF. The rearrangement links TRBV28 to TRBJ2-6; TRBD1 is a possible D gene (6 bases). CDR1 is MDHEN, CDR2 SYDVKM, per germline. The CDR3 consists of 14 residues. V was clipped by 9 bases and J by 1 base, with 10 bases between them. The variable domain in full, with the rest retrieved from reference TRBV28 and TRBJ2-6, is DVKVTQSSRYLVKRTGEKVFLECVQDMDHENMFWYRQDPGLGLRLIYFSYDVKMKEKGDIPEGYSVSREKKERFSLILESASTNQTSMYLCASKQGSGANVLTFGAGSRLTVL.

This rearrangement joins TRBV19 to TRBJ1-5; D gene ambiguous. Germline-derived CDR1 and CDR2 are LNHDA and SQIVND (reference sequence). This CDR3 has 16 amino acids. Between the trimmed V and J ends, which lost 7 bases and 2 bases, there was a span of 18 bases. The CDR3 sequence: CASTRGGSTRNQPQHF. CDR3 sequence (DNA): TGTGCCAGTACCCGAGGCGGGTCAACCCGCAATCAGCCCCAGCATTTT.

The V and J genes are TRBV27 and TRBJ2-4, with no clear D. V was pared by 6 bases and J by 5 bases, with 11 bases between. CDR1 and CDR2 from the germline V gene are MNHEY and SMNVEV (reference sequence). The CDR3 totals 13 residues. DNA for the CDR3: TGTGCCAGCAGCCCCTTTGGGCAAAACATTCAGTACTTC. This encodes CASSPFGQNIQYF.

The chain carries TRBV6-6 and TRBJ1-1; possibly TRBD1 for D (5 bases). Germline V gene sequence: CDR1 MNHNY, CDR2 SVGAGI (reference sequence). V lost 8 bases, J lost 0 bases, and 13 bases lay in between. The CDR3 loop spans 14 amino acids. The CDR3 DNA sequence: TGTGCCAGCCGGCGGGGACCGGTGAACACTGAAGCTTTCTTT. This translates into CASRRGPVNTEAFF.

The chain links TRBV19 to TRBJ2-7, with a weak D call TRBD1 (6 bases). CDR3 length: 13 amino acids. Germline V gene sequence: CDR1 LNHDA, CDR2 SQIVND (reference sequence). V was shortened by 9 bases and J by 0 bases, with 12 bases between the two germline ends. CDR3 sequence (DNA): TGTGCCAGCAGCGTGGACAGCTCCTACGAGCAGTACTTC. Translated: CASSVDSSYEQYF.

The rearrangement links TRBV28 to TRBJ2-2; D remains ambiguous. Germline CDR1 is MDHEN and CDR2 is SYDVKM. This CDR3 is 14 amino acids long. Trimming stripped 2 bases from V and 0 bases from J, with 4 bases between. In nucleotides, the CDR3 is TGTGCCAGCAGTTTACTCCCGAACACCGGGGAGCTGTTTTTT. Protein product: CASSLLPNTGELFF. Full variable domain (missing parts from reference TRBV28 and TRBJ2-2): DVKVTQSSRYLVKRTGEKVFLECVQDMDHENMFWYRQDPGLGLRLIYFSYDVKMKEKGDIPEGYSVSREKKERFSLILESASTNQTSMYLCASSLLPNTGELFFGEGSRLTVL.

This rearrangement joins TRBV5-1 to TRBJ2-3; D is undetermined. Germline V CDR1 and CDR2: SGHRS, YFSETQ. V was shortened by 0 bases and J by 1 base, with 9 bases between the two germline ends. The CDR3 contains 15 residues. The CDR3 spells CASSLGVGGTDTQYF. As DNA, the CDR3 is TGCGCCAGCAGCTTGGGGGTCGGAGGCACAGATACGCAGTATTTT. Full variable domain (rest looked up from reference TRBV5-1 and TRBJ2-3): KAGVTQTPRYLIKTRGQQVTLSCSPISGHRSVSWYQQTPGQGLQFLFEYFSETQRNKGNFPGRFSGRQFSNSRSEMNVSTLELGDSALYLCASSLGVGGTDTQYFGPGTRLTVL.

This rearrangement joins TRBV5-1 to TRBJ2-3; 12 nucleotides line up with TRBD2. The CDR3 runs to 16 residues. V was clipped by 5 bases and J by 1 base; unmatched bases: 5. Germline V lookup: CDR1 SGHRS, CDR2 YFSETQ. The DNA of the CDR3 is TGCGCCAGCAGGCTAGCGGGAGGGCAGGGCACAGATACGCAGTATTTT. Residues: CASRLAGGQGTDTQYF. Looking up the rest from reference TRBV5-1 and TRBJ2-3 gives the full variable domain: KAGVTQTPRYLIKTRGQQVTLSCSPISGHRSVSWYQQTPGQGLQFLFEYFSETQRNKGNFPGRFSGRQFSNSRSEMNVSTLELGDSALYLCASRLAGGQGTDTQYFGPGTRLTVL.

V and J are TRBV7-2 and TRBJ2-7; 9 nucleotides match TRBD2. The junction had 14 bases not matched to a gene; V was cut back by 5 bases and J by 6 bases. CDR3 size: 16 residues. Germline CDR1 is SGHTA and CDR2 is FQGNSA. CDR3 protein: CASSTQTGTSLSEQYF. The CDR3 DNA reads as TGTGCCAGCAGCACCCAAACCGGGACTAGCCTTTCCGAGCAGTACTTC.

The chain has TRBV4-1 and TRBJ2-1, with a possible D match to TRBD2 (5 bases). Germline V gene sequence: CDR1 MGHRA, CDR2 YSYEKL. The CDR3 length is 15 residues. Between the trimmed V and J ends, which lost 0 bases and 4 bases, there was a span of 10 bases. Here the CDR3 reads CASSQDVEGYNEQFF. CDR3 in DNA: TGCGCCAGCAGCCAAGATGTCGAGGGTTACAATGAGCAGTTCTTC.

This clone came up once. The chain employs TRBV6-1 and TRBJ2-7; TRBD1 agrees at 7 bases. In germline, CDR1 is MNHNS, CDR2 SASEGT. This CDR3 is 15 amino acids long. J was trimmed by 3 bases and V by 1 base; bases with no gene match: 6. This chain's CDR3 is CASSEEGTVHYEQYF. The DNA for the CDR3 is TGTGCCAGCAGTGAAGAAGGGACAGTACACTACGAGCAGTACTTC.

The chain joins TRBV28 to TRBJ1-2; D is unresolved. This CDR3 contains 15 residues. V lost 5 bases, J lost 3 bases, and 16 bases lay in between. Germline loops: CDR1 MDHEN, CDR2 SYDVKM. The CDR3 protein is CASSPEGGAYYGYTF. The CDR3 DNA follows: TGTGCCAGCAGTCCAGAGGGAGGCGCCTACTATGGCTACACCTTC.

V usage is TRBV15 and J usage is TRBJ1-2; 8 bases are a match to TRBD1. CDR3 size: 13 residues. Germline loops: CDR1 LNHNV, CDR2 YYDKDF (reference sequence). J was trimmed by 6 bases and V by 3 bases; bases with no gene match: 3. The DNA for the CDR3 is TGTGCCACCAGCAGGCTGACAGGGGATGGCTACACCTTC. Translated: CATSRLTGDGYTF. Supplemented by reference TRBV15 and TRBJ1-2, the full variable domain reads DAMVIQNPRYQVTQFGKPVTLSCSQTLNHNVMYWYQQKSSQAPKLLFHYYDKDFNNEADTPDNFQSRRPNTSFCFLDIRSPGLGDTAMYLCATSRLTGDGYTFGSGTRLTVV.

The V and J genes are TRBV5-1 and TRBJ1-6, with 7 bases that match TRBD1. There are 17 residues in the CDR3. CDR1 and CDR2 from the germline V gene are SGHRS and YFSETQ. With V trimmed by 3 bases and J by 2 bases, 8 bases remained unmatched. CDR3 bases: TGCGCCAGCAGCTGGGGGGACAGCCTAACCTATAATTCACCCCTCCACTTT. This translates into CASSWGDSLTYNSPLHF.

The chain links TRBV29-1 to TRBJ2-2; TRBD1 is a possible D gene (6 bases). This CDR3 is 14 amino acids long. Trimming removed 6 bases at V and 0 bases at J, with 11 bases between. Germline V gives CDR1 SQVTM, CDR2 ANQGSEA. CDR3 DNA sequence: TGCAGCGTCACAGGGCCGACGAACACCGGGGAGCTGTTTTTT. As protein: CSVTGPTNTGELFF.

V gene TRBV15 combines with J gene TRBJ2-1; the D is unclear. V was clipped by 3 bases and J by 0 bases, with 15 bases between them. The CDR3 contains 17 residues. The germline gives CDR1 LNHNV, CDR2 YYDKDF (reference sequence). In DNA, the CDR3 is TGTGCCACCAGCAGTGTAAGAGCCGGTAGCTCCTACAATGAGCAGTTCTTC. Translated: CATSSVRAGSSYNEQFF.

V gene TRBV7-6 combines with J gene TRBJ2-7, with a tentative D call TRBD1 (6 bases). The CDR3 contains 14 residues. Germline loops: CDR1 SGHVS, CDR2 FNYEAQ. V was cut by 5 bases and J by 5 bases, with 16 bases left in between. The CDR3 DNA reads as TGTGCCAGCAGCCCGCGGACAGATGGTCACGAGCAGTACTTC. Translating gives CASSPRTDGHEQYF.

The chain couples TRBV5-1 to TRBJ2-1, with 9 bases fitting TRBD2. With V trimmed by 0 bases and J by 0 bases, 4 bases remained unmatched. The CDR3 consists of 17 residues. The germline V gene has CDR1 SGHRS and CDR2 YFSETQ. The DNA for the CDR3 is TGCGCCAGCAGCTTGGAGCCTAGCGGGACCTCCTACAATGAGCAGTTCTTC. Translated, it gives CASSLEPSGTSYNEQFF.

This chain links TRBV5-4 with TRBJ1-2, with 9 nucleotides matching TRBD1. Germline CDR1 reads SGHNT; CDR2 reads YYREEE (reference sequence). The junction had 8 bases not matched to a gene; V was cut back by 3 bases and J by 5 bases. The CDR3 spans 15 residues. DNA for the CDR3: TGTGCCAGCAGCTCGACCCCCGGGACAGGGTATGGCTACACCTTC. This gives the protein CASSSTPGTGYGYTF. The entire variable domain, with the rest obtained from reference TRBV5-4 and TRBJ1-2, is as follows: ETGVTQSPTHLIKTRGQQVTLRCSSQSGHNTVSWYQQALGQGPQFIFQYYREEENGRGNFPPRFSGLQFPNYSSELNVNALELDDSALYLCASSSTPGTGYGYTFGSGTRLTVV.

This clone appeared once. The V gene is TRBV10-3, the J gene TRBJ2-3; D unresolved. The CDR3 contains 12 residues. The germline V and J ends were trimmed by 6 bases and 0 bases, with 4 bases remaining between them. CDR1 and CDR2 (germline): ENHRY, SYGVKD. CDR3 sequence reads: CAIRASTDTQYF. Written as DNA, the CDR3 is TGTGCCATCAGAGCTAGCACAGATACGCAGTATTTT.

The chain couples TRBV28 to TRBJ2-5; TRBD1 is a possible D gene (5 bases). The CDR3 covers 16 residues. V was pared by 2 bases and J by 4 bases, with 17 bases between. CDR1 and CDR2 (germline): MDHEN, SYDVKM. CDR3 region: CASSLGTAGARETQYF. In DNA form, the CDR3 reads TGTGCCAGCAGTTTAGGCACGGCTGGGGCGAGAGAGACCCAGTACTTC. Full variable domain (rest looked up from reference TRBV28 and TRBJ2-5): DVKVTQSSRYLVKRTGEKVFLECVQDMDHENMFWYRQDPGLGLRLIYFSYDVKMKEKGDIPEGYSVSREKKERFSLILESASTNQTSMYLCASSLGTAGARETQYFGPGTRLLVL.

The chain carries TRBV7-8 and TRBJ2-1, with 7 bases lining up with TRBD1. CDR1 SGHVS and CDR2 FQNEAQ come from the germline V gene. V gave up 5 bases and J gave up 12 bases; unmatched junction bases: 4. CDR3 length: 11 amino acids. CDR3: CASSPDRMQFF. CDR3 nucleotide sequence: TGTGCCAGCAGCCCGGACAGGATGCAGTTCTTC.

The chain couples TRBV19 to TRBJ2-1; TRBD1 might be the D (6 bases). This CDR3 spans 12 amino acids. The V gene's germline CDR1 is LNHDA and CDR2 SQIVND (reference sequence). The ends were cut back, 6 bases at V and 4 bases at J, with 7 bases in the middle. The CDR3 DNA is TGTGCCAGTAGCGGACAGTACAATGAGCAGTTCTTC. This sequence encodes CASSGQYNEQFF.

The chain couples TRBV7-8 to TRBJ2-7; D might be TRBD1 (6 bases). Germline assignment: CDR1 SGHVS and CDR2 FQNEAQ. The CDR3 has 13 residues. Trimming pared 6 bases from V and 6 bases from J, leaving 15 bases between. In DNA, the CDR3 is TGTGCCAGCAGTCAAAAAAGAGGGGGCGAGCAGTACTTC. This codes for CASSQKRGGEQYF.